A selection of T cell receptor beta chains follows, all from one sample in a study of T cell repertoires and HLA-DP antigens. Here immunoSEQ multiplex PCR was the method, and the copy in TCRdb shows in-frame clones only, minus some. This sample yields about 110,000 clones, of which around 92% are seen a single time; 0.25% to 0.3% belongs to the top ten. The antigens for these receptors are not known. The sample comprised CD4+ T cells from PBMCs. The receptor set was obtained from a woman aged 18-29 years in good health and CMV-seronegative. The conserved cysteine and the conserved F or W are not part of the CDR3 here.

>TRBV2|TRBJ2-7
ASRSYEQY
>TRBV5-4|TRBJ2-1
ASSLGAGPTDEQF
>TRBV5-6|TRBJ2-1
ASSRTESSYNEQF
>TRBV28|TRBJ1-6
ASSSPGQGSGPLH
>TRBV9|TRBJ1-4
ASRLTRGPPDEKLF
>TRBV5-1|TRBJ2-2
ASKTVAGNTGELF
>TRBV11-3|TRBJ2-1
ASSLDSGSGNEQF
>TRBV6-1|TRBJ1-1
ASSPLAGVAEAF
>TRBV6-4|TRBJ1-5
ASSTDSGNQPQH
>TRBV30|TRBJ1-1
AWSAHEGTEAF